The rows below give T cell receptor beta chains drawn from one sample of a study of early T cells in non-severe SARS-CoV-2 infection. TCRdb ran MiXCR on the 5' RACE reads and lists one entry per CDR3 protein. The sample yields some 98,000 distinct CDR3 sequences, more than 9.5% seen once. The sequenced sample consisted of whole blood. These receptors were collected from an adult who was a healthcare worker with PCR-confirmed SARS-CoV-2 infection or an uninfected control (not recorded which). Both conserved end residues are part of each CDR3. The D gene is left open where the match is weak. Clone size is not always given. Where it is, it says once, few, many or a class for expanded clones.

cdr3_nt cdr3_aa d_call j_call v_call clone_size
TGTGCCAGCAGCTTAACCGCGAACACCGGGGAGCTGTTTTTT CASSLTANTGELFF - TRBJ2-2 TRBV7-3 many
TGTGCCAGCTCAGAAGGGACAGGGCTTGGCTATGGCTACACCTTC CASSEGTGLGYGYTF TRBD1 TRBJ1-2 TRBV18 many
TGTGCCAGCAGCTGGACTAGCGGGAGTAGATATTACAATGAGCAGTTCTTC CASSWTSGSRYYNEQFF TRBD2 TRBJ2-1 TRBV5-4 few
TGTGCCTGGAGTCCTGGCTCAGGACCTGATCAGCCCCAGCATTTT CAWSPGSGPDQPQHF - TRBJ1-5 TRBV30 many
TGTGCCAGCTCACCCTCGACAGCTTCAGATACGCAGTATTTT CASSPSTASDTQYF - TRBJ2-3 TRBV18 many
TGCAGCGTTGAAAGTCCGCAAGAGACCCAGTACTTC CSVESPQETQYF - TRBJ2-5 TRBV29-1 few
TGCAGTGCTAGAAGCGCGACAGGGCAAGAGACCCAGTACTTC CSARSATGQETQYF TRBD1 TRBJ2-5 TRBV20-1 -
TGTGCCAGCAGCAAAAGGTGCTCCTATAATTCACCCCTCCACTTT CASSKRCSYNSPLHF - TRBJ1-6 TRBV21-1 few
TGTGCCACCAGCATCGGGACAGTGTCCTACAATGAGCAGTTCTTC CATSIGTVSYNEQFF TRBD1 TRBJ2-1 TRBV15 -
TGTGCCAGCAGTTACAGAGGGTATAATTCACCCCTCCACTTT CASSYRGYNSPLHF - TRBJ1-6 TRBV6-2/TRBV6-3 -
TGTGCCAGCAGCCAAGATAGAGGCGGGGGGAGCTACGAGCAGTACTTC CASSQDRGGGSYEQYF TRBD2 TRBJ2-7 TRBV4-2 many
TGCGCCAGCAAGTCCAGAAGGACAGATACGCAGTATTTT CASKSRRTDTQYF - TRBJ2-3 TRBV23-1 many
TGCGCCAGCAGCCAAGATAGTAACAGAAACACTGAAGCTTTCTTT CASSQDSNRNTEAFF - TRBJ1-1 TRBV4-1 -
TGTGCCACCAGCAGAGGAAAGAACACTGAAGCTTTCTTT CATSRGKNTEAFF - TRBJ1-1 TRBV15 -
TGTGCCAGTAGTATTTCGGTGAACTATGGCTACACCTTC CASSISVNYGYTF - TRBJ1-2 TRBV19 -
TGTGCCAGCAGCTCCCAGGGCAAAGAGACCCAGTACTTC CASSSQGKETQYF - TRBJ2-5 TRBV5-5 -
TGCAGCGTTGTCCCCGGGGCAAAGGGCAATGAGCAGTTCTTC CSVVPGAKGNEQFF - TRBJ2-1 TRBV29-1 few
TGCGCCAGCAGCTGGACTAGCGTGCGCTCCTACAATGAGCAGTTCTTC CASSWTSVRSYNEQFF TRBD2 TRBJ2-1 TRBV5-1 -
TGCAGCGTTGTTGTCGGGGTCGAGCAGTACTTC CSVVVGVEQYF - TRBJ2-7 TRBV29-1 many
TGTGCCAGCAGGAGGGATGTTGGCTACACCTTC CASRRDVGYTF - TRBJ1-2 TRBV2 -
TGTGCCAGCAGTTACGAGGGACAGGGGGACACCGGGGAGCTGTTTTTT CASSYEGQGDTGELFF TRBD1 TRBJ2-2 TRBV6-5 -
TGTGCCAGCAGTTCATTACAGGGGAACGGACGGACTGAAGCTTTCTTT CASSSLQGNGRTEAFF TRBD1 TRBJ1-1 TRBV6-5 many
TGTGCCAGCAGCTTAGATTTGTCTGAAGCTTTCTTT CASSLDLSEAFF - TRBJ1-1 TRBV7-9 few
TGCAGTGCTAGAGATTTGGGGAAGGACAACATTCAGTACTTC CSARDLGKDNIQYF - TRBJ2-4 TRBV20-1 few
TGTGCCAGCAGCTCATCTGACAAGAACACTGAAGCTTTCTTT CASSSSDKNTEAFF - TRBJ1-1 TRBV7-9 many
TGTGCCTGGAGTGGAAGGAATCAGCCCCAGCATTTT CAWSGRNQPQHF - TRBJ1-5 TRBV30 -
TGCAGTGCTATCCGCCCTGACAGGGGTATTACTGAAGCTTTCTTT CSAIRPDRGITEAFF TRBD1 TRBJ1-1 TRBV20-1 few
TGTGCCAGCAGTCCCCGCGACACGGACTACGAGCAGTACTTC CASSPRDTDYEQYF - TRBJ2-7 TRBV6-5 few
TGTGCCAGCACCCACGGGGGGTCCTACAATGAGCAGTTCTTC CASTHGGSYNEQFF TRBD2 TRBJ2-1 TRBV12-3/TRBV12-4 many
TGTGCCAGTAGTCCCCTGGGACAGGGGTATAGCAATCAGCCCCAGCATTTT CASSPLGQGYSNQPQHF TRBD1 TRBJ1-5 TRBV19 few
TGTGCCTGGAGAGACAGGGGGGGATCGTACTTC CAWRDRGGSYF TRBD1 TRBJ2-7 TRBV30 few
TGTGCCAGCTCACTGACAGGGTTCACTGAAGCTTTCTTT CASSLTGFTEAFF TRBD1 TRBJ1-1 TRBV18 few
TGCGCCAGCAGCTCCGTTCCCGGGAACACTGAAGCTTTCTTT CASSSVPGNTEAFF - TRBJ1-1 TRBV5-1 -
TGTGCCAGCAGTCCACGGCCCGACAGATACTATGGCTACACCTTC CASSPRPDRYYGYTF - TRBJ1-2 TRBV27 few
TGTGCCAGCAGTGAAGCGTGGGGCATTTACGAGCAGTACTTC CASSEAWGIYEQYF - TRBJ2-7 TRBV6-1 few
TGTGCCAGCAGTGTACCTAGCGGGGGTATCACCGGGGAGCTGTTTTTT CASSVPSGGITGELFF TRBD2 TRBJ2-2 TRBV6-2/TRBV6-3 few
TGTGCCAGCAGCTCAGGACGGGGACCGCCGCTCTATGGCTACACCTTC CASSSGRGPPLYGYTF - TRBJ1-2 TRBV5-8 few
TGCAGCGTTGATCCCAGGGACACCGGGGAGCTGTTTTTT CSVDPRDTGELFF - TRBJ2-2 TRBV29-1 few
TGTGCTAGCAGCTCCGTTCACCGGGACAGCACAGATACGCAGTATTTT CASSSVHRDSTDTQYF - TRBJ2-3 TRBV7-7 few
TGTGCCACCAGTGATTTGCGGACTAGCGGGTACAATGAGCAGTTCTTC CATSDLRTSGYNEQFF TRBD2 TRBJ2-1 TRBV24-1 many
TGTGCCAGCAGCTTCGTCCCGAGCTCCTACAATGAGCAGTTCTTC CASSFVPSSYNEQFF - TRBJ2-1 TRBV7-3 many
TGTGCCAGCAGTTTGCTTGAGGCCGGGGAGCTGTTTTTT CASSLLEAGELFF - TRBJ2-2 TRBV12-3/TRBV12-4 -
TGTGCCAGCAGCTTAGAGTTAGAAAACATTCAGTACTTC CASSLELENIQYF - TRBJ2-4 TRBV7-2 many
TGCAGTGCTGGTCACTCCTACGAGCAGTACTTC CSAGHSYEQYF - TRBJ2-7 TRBV20-1 many
TGCGCCAGCAGCCAAGCCCCCGGGACAGCGAACACCGGGGAGCTGTTTTTT CASSQAPGTANTGELFF TRBD1 TRBJ2-2 TRBV4-1 few
TGCAGCGTTGACAGGGGGCTGAATGAGCAGTTCTTC CSVDRGLNEQFF TRBD1 TRBJ2-1 TRBV29-1 few
TGTGCCAGCAGCTTTCGGGACACCTCCTACGAGCAGTACTTC CASSFRDTSYEQYF - TRBJ2-7 TRBV7-9 many
TGCAGTGCGAAAAAGCCCGGGGCCAAAAACATTCAGTACTTC CSAKKPGAKNIQYF - TRBJ2-4 TRBV20-1 -